This T cell receptor beta chain emerged from a study of T-cell memory formation after mild COVID-19. At the level of the study: Most TCR clusters belonged to a single donor.

TCRdb re-called the 5' RACE reads with MiXCR, one entry per CDR3 protein. The data show roughly 5,000 distinct CDR3 sequences, around 42% seen once. Study results and caveats: SARS-CoV-2 specificity of second-wave clones peaking day 37 was unconfirmed. While clones contracting from day 15 to 85 were balanced between CD4 and CD8, later expanders leaned CD4+.

In regard to this clonotype: The antigen is undetermined.

Germline lookup yields CDR1 MNHEY and CDR2 SVGEGT. V was cut by 0 bases and J by 9 bases, with 15 bases left in between. This CDR3 is 14 amino acids long. V and J are TRBV6-2 or TRBV6-3 and TRBJ2-7; D call uncertain. Sequencing was carried out using PBMCs or a T cell subset sorted from them (not recorded which). The TCR originated in an adult who had mild COVID-19 (a few samples of this study predate the infection). Cell type and time point are not known. The CDR3 region has the DNA TGTGCCAGCAGTTACTCGGATGGGCAACCCGTGCAGTACTTC. Residues: CASSYSDGQPVQYF.